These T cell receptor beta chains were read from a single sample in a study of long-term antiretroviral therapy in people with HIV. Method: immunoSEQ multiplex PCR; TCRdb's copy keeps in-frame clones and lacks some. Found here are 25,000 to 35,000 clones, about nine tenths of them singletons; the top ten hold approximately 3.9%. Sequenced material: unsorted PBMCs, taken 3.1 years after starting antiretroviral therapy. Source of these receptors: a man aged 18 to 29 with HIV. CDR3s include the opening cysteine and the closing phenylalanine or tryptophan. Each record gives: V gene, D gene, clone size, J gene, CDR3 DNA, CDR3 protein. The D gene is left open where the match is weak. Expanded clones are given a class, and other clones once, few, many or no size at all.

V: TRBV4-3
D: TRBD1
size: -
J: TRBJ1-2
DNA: TGCGCCAGCAGCCAAGTACAGGGGAACTATGGCTACACCTTC
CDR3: CASSQVQGNYGYTF

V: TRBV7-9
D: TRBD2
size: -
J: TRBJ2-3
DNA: TGTGCCAGCGGGGGTAGCGGGGGTCTCACAGATACGCAGTATTTT
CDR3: CASGGSGGLTDTQYF

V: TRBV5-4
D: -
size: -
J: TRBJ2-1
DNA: TGTGCCAGCAGCTTGGGGGGGAGCTCCTACAATGAGCAGTTCTTC
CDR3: CASSLGGSSYNEQFF

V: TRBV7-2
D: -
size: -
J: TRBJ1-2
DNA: TGTGCCAGCAGCACCTACAGGAATTCCTATGGCTACACCTTC
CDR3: CASSTYRNSYGYTF

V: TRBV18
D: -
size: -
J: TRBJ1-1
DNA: TGTGCCAGCTCACCACGCAGGGCGGATGCTTTCTTT
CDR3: CASSPRRADAFF

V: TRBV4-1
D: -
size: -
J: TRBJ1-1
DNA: TGCGCCAGCAGCCAAGGTCAAGGGAACACTGAAGCTTTCTTT
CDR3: CASSQGQGNTEAFF

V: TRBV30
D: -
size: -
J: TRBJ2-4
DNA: TGTGCGGCCGTTTGGCATACGGTGGGGGAGGCCCTAGCCAAAAACATTCAGTACTTC
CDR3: CAAVWHTVGEALAKNIQYF

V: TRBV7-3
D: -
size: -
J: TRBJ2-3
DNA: TGTGCCAGCAGCATATACAGCACAGATACGCAGTATTTT
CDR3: CASSIYSTDTQYF

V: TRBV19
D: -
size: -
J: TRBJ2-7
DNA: TGTGCCAGTAGTATAGCTGGGCGAAACTACGAGCAGTACTTC
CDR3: CASSIAGRNYEQYF

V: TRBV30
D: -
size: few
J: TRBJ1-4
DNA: TGTGCCTGGAGTCCACGGGGGATCTATGAAAAACTGTTTTTT
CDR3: CAWSPRGIYEKLFF

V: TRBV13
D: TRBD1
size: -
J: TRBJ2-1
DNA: TGTGCCAGCACCTCCCCGGGACAGGGTCTCTATGAGCAGTTCTTC
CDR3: CASTSPGQGLYEQFF

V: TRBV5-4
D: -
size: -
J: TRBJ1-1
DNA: TGTGCCAGCAGCTTAAGTAACACTGAAGCTTTCTTT
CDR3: CASSLSNTEAFF

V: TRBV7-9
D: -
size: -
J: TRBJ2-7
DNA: TGTGCCAGCAGCCCCAGTACAGGGACCGGTTACGAGCAGTACTTC
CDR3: CASSPSTGTGYEQYF

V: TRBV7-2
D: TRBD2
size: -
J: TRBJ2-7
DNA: TGTGCCAGCAGCTTAGGCGGGAGCAGGGCCCTTTACTACGAGCAGTACTTC
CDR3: CASSLGGSRALYYEQYF

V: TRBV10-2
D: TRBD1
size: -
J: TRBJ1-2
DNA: TGCGCCAGCAGGTCCGGGACAGGGGCTGGCTACACCTTC
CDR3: CASRSGTGAGYTF

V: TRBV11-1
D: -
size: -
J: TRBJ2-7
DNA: TGTGCCAGCAGCTTAGAGCGTGACTACGAGCAGTACTTC
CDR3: CASSLERDYEQYF

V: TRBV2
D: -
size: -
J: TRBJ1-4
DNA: TGTGCCAGTCACGGTGCCCCAAACCCCGAAAAACTGTTTTTT
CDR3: CASHGAPNPEKLFF

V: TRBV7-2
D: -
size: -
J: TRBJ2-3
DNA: TGTGCCAGCAGCTCCACTTGGGGCGGGCTACCTGATACGCAGTATTTT
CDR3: CASSSTWGGLPDTQYF

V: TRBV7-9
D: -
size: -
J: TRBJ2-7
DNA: TGTGCCAGCAGCTCACCCCAGACTAGTGGAGGCTACGAGCAGTACTTC
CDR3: CASSSPQTSGGYEQYF

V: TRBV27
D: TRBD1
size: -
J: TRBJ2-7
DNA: TGTGCCACGGGTATCCGGACAGGGGGCGGCGAGCAGTACTTC
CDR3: CATGIRTGGGEQYF

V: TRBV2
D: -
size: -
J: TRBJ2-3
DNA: TGTGCCAGCACCCAGTCGGCGCTAAGAGGCCGGGATACGCAGTATTTT
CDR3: CASTQSALRGRDTQYF

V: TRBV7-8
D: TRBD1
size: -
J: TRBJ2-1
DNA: TGTGCCAGCAGCTTAGAGGGGGGTTCTCACGACAGGGGATCCTACAATGAGCAGTTCTTC
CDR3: CASSLEGGSHDRGSYNEQFF

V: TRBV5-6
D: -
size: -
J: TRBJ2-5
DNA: TGTGCCAGCAGCTTGGGGGGGGCCCAAGAGACCCAGTACTTC
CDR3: CASSLGGAQETQYF

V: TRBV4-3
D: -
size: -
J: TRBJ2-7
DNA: TGCGCCAGCAGCCAAGGGGAGACGGGCTCCTACGAGCAGTACTTC
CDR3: CASSQGETGSYEQYF